Listed below are T cell receptor beta chains from one sample, sequenced in a study of response to subunit inactivated influenza vaccine. Using its own MiXCR run on the RT-PCR reads, TCRdb lists one record per CDR3 protein. The table records about 520,000 distinct CDR3 sequences, roughly 23% of them present only once. This sample comprised CD4+ T cells sorted from PBMCs, obtained 5 to 6 days after vaccination. The receptors were sampled from a middle-aged man who received an inactivated influenza vaccine. Both conserved end residues are part of each CDR3. Each record gives: J gene, D gene, V gene, clone size, CDR3 DNA, CDR3 protein. The D gene is left open where the match is weak. Not all rows give a size; the values are once, few, many and, for expanded clones, a class.

J: TRBJ2-2; D: TRBD1; V: TRBV6-1; size: few; DNA: TGTGCCAGCAGTACCTTTTCCGGGACAGGGATAAACACCGGGGAGCTGTTTTTT; CDR3: CASSTFSGTGINTGELFF
J: TRBJ2-7; D: -; V: TRBV29-1; size: -; DNA: TGCAGCGTCGGACGAATCGGGGTTAGGTCCTACGAGCAGTACTTC; CDR3: CSVGRIGVRSYEQYF
J: TRBJ2-1; D: TRBD1; V: TRBV24-1; size: -; DNA: TGTGCCACCAGCCGAAGTCCCGGACAGGGGAACAATGAGCAGTTCTTC; CDR3: CATSRSPGQGNNEQFF
J: TRBJ2-7; D: TRBD1; V: TRBV20-1; size: few; DNA: TGCAGTGCTTCTAATCCGGGACAGGGGGCCTACGAGCAGTACTTC; CDR3: CSASNPGQGAYEQYF
J: TRBJ2-7; D: -; V: TRBV29-1; size: many; DNA: TGCAGCGTTGTAAGGGGTTTTGCGGACGAGCAGTACTTC; CDR3: CSVVRGFADEQYF
J: TRBJ2-5; D: TRBD2; V: TRBV29-1; size: -; DNA: TGCAGCGTTGACGGCGGGGGGCGCGAGACCCAGTACTTC; CDR3: CSVDGGGRETQYF
J: TRBJ2-7; D: -; V: TRBV12-3/TRBV12-4; size: few; DNA: TGTGCCAGCTCTCTCTGGGGGCAGTCCTACGAGCAGTACTTC; CDR3: CASSLWGQSYEQYF
J: TRBJ2-5; D: -; V: TRBV29-1; size: many; DNA: TGCAGCGTTGACCCGGCCCAAGAGACCCAGTACTTC; CDR3: CSVDPAQETQYF
J: TRBJ2-3; D: TRBD1; V: TRBV7-2; size: -; DNA: TGTGCCAGCAGCTCGGGACAGGGTACCTATACGCAGTATTTT; CDR3: CASSSGQGTYTQYF
J: TRBJ2-1; D: -; V: TRBV6-5; size: -; DNA: TGTGCCAGCAGTTACTCGCGGGACAATGAGCAGTTCTTC; CDR3: CASSYSRDNEQFF
J: TRBJ2-2; D: TRBD1; V: TRBV5-1; size: few; DNA: TGCGCCAGCAGCTTTGAGGGGACAGCGAACACCGGGGAGCTGTTTTTT; CDR3: CASSFEGTANTGELFF
J: TRBJ1-5; D: -; V: TRBV5-5; size: -; DNA: TGTGCCAGCAGCTGGGGTCAGGGGCCAAATCAGCCCCAGCATTTT; CDR3: CASSWGQGPNQPQHF
J: TRBJ1-1; D: TRBD1; V: TRBV18; size: -; DNA: TGTGCCAGCTCACCACTAGGACAGGGGCTGAACACTGAAGCTTTCTTT; CDR3: CASSPLGQGLNTEAFF
J: TRBJ2-7; D: -; V: TRBV7-2; size: few; DNA: TGTGCCAGCAGCGGGGACCGTGTTTCGGAGCAGTACTTC; CDR3: CASSGDRVSEQYF
J: TRBJ1-5; D: -; V: TRBV5-5; size: -; DNA: TGTGCCAGCAGTTGGAGCAGGGATAGCAATCAGCCCCAGCATTTT; CDR3: CASSWSRDSNQPQHF
J: TRBJ2-1; D: TRBD2; V: TRBV11-1; size: few; DNA: TGTGCCAGCAGCTTACCCTTCATTAGCGGGGGAACCTACAATGAGCAGTTCTTC; CDR3: CASSLPFISGGTYNEQFF
J: TRBJ1-1; D: -; V: TRBV27; size: many; DNA: TGTGCCAGCAGTCGTCAAGGCTTGAACACTGAAGCTTTCTTT; CDR3: CASSRQGLNTEAFF
J: TRBJ2-2; D: -; V: TRBV4-2; size: -; DNA: TGTGCCAGCAGCCAAGGGGGGCGAGGCACCGGGGAGCTGTTTTTT; CDR3: CASSQGGRGTGELFF
J: TRBJ2-5; D: TRBD2; V: TRBV20-1; size: few; DNA: TGCAGTGCTAGGCGGGCGACTAGCGGGGGCGGGACCCAGTACTTC; CDR3: CSARRATSGGGTQYF
J: TRBJ2-3; D: -; V: TRBV7-2; size: few; DNA: TGTGCCAGCAGGTCACAGGGATACACAGATACGCAGTATTTT; CDR3: CASRSQGYTDTQYF
J: TRBJ2-7; D: -; V: TRBV7-3; size: few; DNA: TGTGCCAGCAGCTCCCGGGACAATAACTACGAGCAGTACTTC; CDR3: CASSSRDNNYEQYF
J: TRBJ2-3; D: TRBD2; V: TRBV5-1; size: -; DNA: TGCGCCAGCAGCCCCAGCGGGAGTGGAACAGATACGCAGTATTTT; CDR3: CASSPSGSGTDTQYF
J: TRBJ2-1; D: -; V: TRBV20-1; size: -; DNA: TGCAGTGCTAGAGATATATCGGGAATCGATGAGCAGTTCTTC; CDR3: CSARDISGIDEQFF
J: TRBJ2-4; D: -; V: TRBV4-3; size: few; DNA: TGCGCCAGCAGCCTCGGCAGGGACGCCAAAAACATTCAGTACTTC; CDR3: CASSLGRDAKNIQYF
J: TRBJ2-5; D: TRBD1; V: TRBV7-2; size: -; DNA: TGTGCCAGCAGCATGCAGGGGGCCCAGTACTTC; CDR3: CASSMQGAQYF
J: TRBJ2-5; D: TRBD1; V: TRBV20-1; size: many; DNA: TGCAGTGCCCCAAACACAGGGGGAGGTGAAGAGACCCAGTACTTC; CDR3: CSAPNTGGGEETQYF
J: TRBJ2-5; D: -; V: TRBV7-9; size: -; DNA: TGTGCCAGCAGCTACCCAGAGGGTTCGGGGGAGACCCAGTACTTC; CDR3: CASSYPEGSGETQYF
J: TRBJ1-2; D: TRBD1; V: TRBV12-3/TRBV12-4; size: -; DNA: TGTGCCAGCAGTAGGGGGCCCACGGGCGGCTACACCTTC; CDR3: CASSRGPTGGYTF
J: TRBJ1-5; D: -; V: TRBV20-1; size: few; DNA: TGCAGTGCTAGAGATTCAGGGTATAGCAATCAGCCCCAGCATTTT; CDR3: CSARDSGYSNQPQHF
J: TRBJ2-7; D: -; V: TRBV6-1; size: few; DNA: TGTGCCAGCAGTGAAGATCCCAGATCCTACGAGCAGTACTTC; CDR3: CASSEDPRSYEQYF
J: TRBJ1-2; D: TRBD1; V: TRBV15; size: -; DNA: TGTGCCACCAGCCCCCGGGACAGGGGGCGATTTTTTGGCTACACCTTC; CDR3: CATSPRDRGRFFGYTF
J: TRBJ2-3; D: -; V: TRBV10-3; size: -; DNA: TGTGCCATCAGTGAGGGGGGCCATGAAACAGATACGCAGTATTTT; CDR3: CAISEGGHETDTQYF
J: TRBJ1-2; D: -; V: TRBV7-2; size: -; DNA: TGTGCCAGCAGCTCAACAGGGTACTATGGCTACACCTTC; CDR3: CASSSTGYYGYTF
J: TRBJ2-3; D: -; V: TRBV4-1; size: -; DNA: TGCGCCAGCAGCCGGGACGCCCAGAGCACAGATACGCAGTATTTT; CDR3: CASSRDAQSTDTQYF
J: TRBJ1-5; D: TRBD1; V: TRBV20-1; size: many; DNA: TGCAGTGCTAGAGACCTAACAGGGGGGGTCGATCAGCCCCAGCATTTT; CDR3: CSARDLTGGVDQPQHF
J: TRBJ2-7; D: TRBD1; V: TRBV20-1; size: -; DNA: TGCAGTGCTCCTGGACAGGCGATCTACGAGCAGTACTTC; CDR3: CSAPGQAIYEQYF
J: TRBJ2-7; D: TRBD2; V: TRBV6-2/TRBV6-3; size: -; DNA: TGTGCCAGCAGTTACCGCCGAGCTAGCGGGATGACCTACGAGCAGTACTTC; CDR3: CASSYRRASGMTYEQYF
J: TRBJ1-2; D: -; V: TRBV12-3/TRBV12-4; size: many; DNA: TGTGCCAGCAGTTTGGGTGGGATTAGCTATGGCTACACCTTC; CDR3: CASSLGGISYGYTF
J: TRBJ1-1; D: -; V: TRBV6-1; size: -; DNA: TGTGCCACACAGGGCCAATTGGGCACTGAAGCTTTCTTT; CDR3: CATQGQLGTEAFF
J: TRBJ1-1; D: -; V: TRBV5-1; size: few; DNA: TGCGCCAGCAGCTTGCTGGGGGCCACTGAAGCTTTCTTT; CDR3: CASSLLGATEAFF
J: TRBJ2-2; D: -; V: TRBV10-3; size: few; DNA: TGTGCCATCAGTGCGGGAGACGCGAACACCGGGGAGCTGTTTTTT; CDR3: CAISAGDANTGELFF
J: TRBJ1-6; D: -; V: TRBV12-3/TRBV12-4; size: few; DNA: TGTGCCAGCAGTTTAGGTGGGGGGCGGAATTCACCCCTCCACTTT; CDR3: CASSLGGGRNSPLHF
J: TRBJ1-1; D: -; V: TRBV5-1; size: -; DNA: TGCGCCAGCAGCTTGGGACAGCCTGACACTGAAGCTTTCTTT; CDR3: CASSLGQPDTEAFF
J: TRBJ2-2; D: -; V: TRBV12-3/TRBV12-4; size: many; DNA: TGTGCCAGCAGCCCTCTGGGGGCGAACACCGGGGAGCTGTTTTTT; CDR3: CASSPLGANTGELFF
J: TRBJ2-7; D: TRBD2; V: TRBV7-8; size: few; DNA: TGTGCCAGCAGCTTTCGGACTAGCGGGAGTGGAGAGCAGTACTTC; CDR3: CASSFRTSGSGEQYF
J: TRBJ2-3; D: TRBD1; V: TRBV5-6; size: -; DNA: TGTGCCAGCAGCAAATCCGGGACAGGCGCAGATACGCAGTATTTT; CDR3: CASSKSGTGADTQYF
J: TRBJ2-1; D: -; V: TRBV20-1; size: -; DNA: TGCAGTGCAACCCTAGGACAGCCACCCCTCAATGAGCAGTTCTTC; CDR3: CSATLGQPPLNEQFF